Shown below are 22 T cell receptor beta chains from a single sample sequenced in a study of T cells in localized non-small cell lung cancer. The data were produced by immunoSEQ multiplex PCR, yet TCRdb's version contains in-frame clones alone and is incomplete. The table lists approximately 34,000 clones, roughly 93% of them singletons, with 7.9% in the top ten. Sequenced material: peripheral blood, taken before any cancer treatment. These receptors originate from a female donor older than 55 with stage I lung adenocarcinoma.

The chain has TRBV28 and TRBJ2-1; 9 bases align to TRBD1. CDR3 length equals 14 residues. V was clipped by 2 bases and J by 6 bases; unmatched bases: 2. CDR1 is MDHEN, CDR2 SYDVKM, per germline. The CDR3: CASSLGGQGNEQFF. As DNA, the CDR3 is TGTGCCAGCAGTTTAGGGGGACAGGGCAATGAGCAGTTCTTC.

In DNA form, the CDR3 reads TGTGCCAGTAAGGATACGGGGGCGGAAAACATTCAGTACTTC. This gives the protein CASKDTGAENIQYF. The chain combines TRBV19 with TRBJ2-4, with D perhaps being TRBD1 or TRBD2 (6 bases each). The CDR3 has 14 residues. V was shortened by 7 bases and J by 5 bases, with 15 bases between the two germline ends. Germline V lookup: CDR1 LNHDA, CDR2 SQIVND (reference sequence).

V is TRBV6-1 and J is TRBJ2-5, with no clear D. Trimming took off 0 bases at V and 8 bases at J, with 16 bases between the two ends. Germline V gene data show CDR1 as MNHNS and CDR2 as SASEGT. The CDR3 extends over 15 amino acids. The CDR3 sequence is CASSEANPSQYTQYF. As DNA, the CDR3 is TGTGCCAGCAGTGAAGCGAACCCAAGCCAGTACACCCAGTACTTC.

The gene calls are TRBV19 and TRBJ2-3; TRBD2 matches at 13 bases. The J segment lost 2 bases and the V segment lost 5 bases, leaving 4 bases of the junction unmatched. The germline gives CDR1 LNHDA, CDR2 SQIVND (reference sequence). This CDR3 contains 16 residues. The chain's CDR3 is CASSPTSGGFTDTQYF. Here the CDR3 DNA reads TGTGCCAGTAGTCCGACTAGCGGGGGGTTCACAGATACGCAGTATTTT.

The chain recombines TRBV28 with TRBJ2-7, with D unclear. Trimming removed 6 bases at V and 5 bases at J, with 17 bases between. This CDR3 contains 14 residues. Germline V gene lookup returns CDR1 MDHEN and CDR2 SYDVKM. The CDR3 DNA is TGTGCCAGCAGCGGGCCCGGAAGGTCCAACGAGCAGTACTTC. Protein sequence: CASSGPGRSNEQYF. Combining the CDR3 with reference TRBV28 and TRBJ2-7 gives the whole variable domain DVKVTQSSRYLVKRTGEKVFLECVQDMDHENMFWYRQDPGLGLRLIYFSYDVKMKEKGDIPEGYSVSREKKERFSLILESASTNQTSMYLCASSGPGRSNEQYFGPGTRLTVT.

This chain connects TRBV21-1 to TRBJ1-4; the D segment call TRBD1 is taken from the table without a DNA check. TRBV21-1 is a listed pseudogene. The CDR3 covers 16 residues. The CDR3: CASSNRQGWYGEKLFF. In DNA, the CDR3 is TGTGCCAGCAGCAACAGACAGGGATGGTACGGAGAAAAACTGTTTTTT.

This chain joins TRBV19 and TRBJ1-2; maybe TRBD1 (5 bases). Deletions cut 7 bases from V and 8 bases from J, with 26 bases between. The CDR3 has 16 residues. Germline V lookup: CDR1 LNHDA, CDR2 SQIVND (reference sequence). The CDR3 nucleotides are TGTGCCAGTACCCAACGGGGCCAGGGCGTCGTCGCGGGCTACACCTTC. As protein: CASTQRGQGVVAGYTF.

The rearrangement joins TRBV6-6 to TRBJ2-7, with TRBD2 matching over 11 bases. The CDR3 covers 14 residues. V lost 6 bases, J lost 1 base, and 2 bases stayed unmatched. Per germline, CDR1 MNHNY and CDR2 SVGAGI (reference sequence). The CDR3, as DNA: TGTGCCAGCAGGGGGACTAGCGGTTCCTACGAGCAGTACTTC. Translation: CASRGTSGSYEQYF.

This clone was counted a few times. The rearrangement links TRBV4-2 to TRBJ2-7, with D unresolved. The germline V and J ends were trimmed by 0 bases and 2 bases, with 8 bases remaining between them. Germline V gene lookup returns CDR1 LGHNA and CDR2 YNFKEQ. The CDR3 length is 14 residues. CDR3 region: CASSQDLGTYEQYV. The CDR3 DNA reads as TGTGCCAGCAGCCAAGATCTGGGTACCTACGAGCAGTACGTC.

The V and J genes are TRBV29-1 and TRBJ2-2; a weak D match, TRBD1 (8 bases). This CDR3 is built from 16 residues. The germline V gene has CDR1 SQVTM and CDR2 ANQGSEA. Trimming stripped 6 bases from V and 3 bases from J, with 20 bases between. The CDR3 reads CSVRPDRGGDTGELFF. Written as DNA, the CDR3 is TGCAGCGTCAGACCTGACAGGGGAGGGGACACCGGGGAGCTGTTTTTT.

Comment on this clone: The same CDR3 also results from other DNA sequences found in this sample. The V and J genes are TRBV5-1 and TRBJ2-7, with D tentatively TRBD2 (5 bases). The V end was cut by 5 bases, the J end by 4 bases, with 10 bases between. CDR1 and CDR2 from the germline V gene are SGHRS and YFSETQ. This CDR3 has 12 amino acids. CDR3 coding DNA: TGCGCCAGCAGGGCGGAGGAGTACGAGCAGTACTTC. It specifies CASRAEEYEQYF.

This chain joins TRBV29-1 and TRBJ2-3; no clear D. V lost 4 bases, J lost 1 base, and 6 bases lay in between. CDR3 size: 12 residues. From germline, CDR1 is SQVTM and CDR2 ANQGSEA. This CDR3 reads CSVGVGTDTQYF. The CDR3 DNA reads TGCAGCGTTGGGGTAGGCACAGATACGCAGTATTTT.

The V and J genes are TRBV6-5 and TRBJ2-7; TRBD1 agrees at 7 bases. Germline lookup yields CDR1 MNHEY and CDR2 SVGAGI. The V gene end was trimmed by 4 bases and the J gene end by 3 bases; junction bases not matched to a gene: 6. The length of the CDR3 is 14 residues. The CDR3 coding sequence is TGTGCCAGCAGTTCGGTGACAGGGAGCTACGAGCAGTACGTC. This encodes CASSSVTGSYEQYV.

The V gene is TRBV7-8, the J gene TRBJ2-7, with 8 bases lining up with TRBD2. The CDR3 has 16 residues. Looked up from germline, CDR1 is SGHVS and CDR2 is FQNEAQ. V lost 4 bases, J lost 0 bases, and 8 bases stayed unmatched. This CDR3 reads CASSSRTSPSSYEQYF. CDR3 DNA: TGTGCCAGCAGCTCCAGGACTAGCCCAAGCTCCTACGAGCAGTACTTC.

The chain couples TRBV9 to TRBJ1-2; 9 bases align to TRBD1. This CDR3 region has 15 residues. Germline loops: CDR1 SGDLS, CDR2 YYNGEE. V shed 0 bases and J 6 bases; nucleotides not matched to a gene: 6. The CDR3 DNA reads TGTGCCAGCAGCGTAGAAGGACAGGGGTGGGATGGCTACACCTTC. This codes for CASSVEGQGWDGYTF. The full variable domain, rest sourced from reference TRBV9 and TRBJ1-2, is DSGVTQTPKHLITATGQRVTLRCSPRSGDLSVYWYQQSLDQGLQFLIQYYNGEERAKGNILERFSAQQFPDLHSELNLSSLELGDSALYFCASSVEGQGWDGYTFGSGTRLTVV.

The chain couples TRBV6-1 to TRBJ1-5; perhaps TRBD1 as D (5 bases). This CDR3 is 13 amino acids long. Germline-derived CDR1 and CDR2 are MNHNS and SASEGT. The ends were cut back, 3 bases at V and 4 bases at J, with 7 bases in the middle. The CDR3 here is CASSDQGNQPQHF. In nucleotides, the CDR3 is TGTGCCAGCAGTGACCAGGGAAATCAGCCCCAGCATTTT.

V usage is TRBV27 and J usage is TRBJ1-5, with D unclear. Germline CDR1 MNHEY, CDR2 SMNVEV (reference sequence). V was shortened by 8 bases and J by 8 bases, with 16 bases between the two germline ends. This CDR3 is 13 amino acids long. As DNA, the CDR3 is TGTGCCAGCCGAGGACTGGGAGGTAAGCCCCAGCATTTT. Translation gives CASRGLGGKPQHF.

V and J are TRBV9 and TRBJ2-5, with 12 bases lining up with TRBD2. The ends lost 0 bases at V and 5 bases at J; junction bases unmatched: 2. CDR3 length equals 15 residues. Germline V CDR1 and CDR2: SGDLS, YYNGEE. The CDR3: CASSVETSGGETQYF. CDR3 coding DNA: TGTGCCAGCAGCGTAGAGACTAGCGGGGGTGAGACCCAGTACTTC. Full variable domain (outside the CDR3, taken from reference TRBV9 and TRBJ2-5): DSGVTQTPKHLITATGQRVTLRCSPRSGDLSVYWYQQSLDQGLQFLIQYYNGEERAKGNILERFSAQQFPDLHSELNLSSLELGDSALYFCASSVETSGGETQYFGPGTRLLVL.

This clone was seen only a few times. The V call is TRBV30, the J call TRBJ1-1; tentatively, D is TRBD1 (5 bases). The V and J ends lost 2 bases and 1 base respectively, with 17 bases between them. Germline V gives CDR1 GTSNPN, CDR2 SVGIG (reference sequence). This CDR3 has 16 residues. The CDR3 nucleotides read TGTGCCTGGAGTAAGGTGGCGGGACCCTCGAACACTGAAGCTTTCTTT. It codes for CAWSKVAGPSNTEAFF.

V and J are TRBV7-9 and TRBJ2-6; D uncertain. V lost 5 bases and J 1 base, leaving 6 bases between the germline ends. CDR3 length equals 14 residues. Germline loops: CDR1 SEHNR, CDR2 FQNEAQ (reference sequence). CDR3 in DNA: TGTGCCAGCAGCCCCGGGTCTGGGGCCAACGTCCTGACTTTC. Translating gives CASSPGSGANVLTF.

The table lists this clone with a count of one. V gene TRBV2 combines with J gene TRBJ2-3; perhaps TRBD1 as D (6 bases). Germline V CDR1 and CDR2: SNHLY, FYNNEI. V was cut by 8 bases and J by 3 bases, with 6 bases left in between. CDR3 length equals 11 residues. DNA for the CDR3: TGTGCCAGCGGACAGACAGATACGCAGTATTTT. This codes for CASGQTDTQYF. Together with reference TRBV2 and TRBJ2-3, the CDR3 gives the full variable domain: EPEVTQTPSHQVTQMGQEVILRCVPISNHLYFYWYRQILGQKVEFLVSFYNNEISEKSEIFDDQFSVERPDGSNFTLKIRSTKLEDSAMYFCASGQTDTQYFGPGTRLTVL.

The rearrangement uses TRBV19 and TRBJ2-5; a weak D match, TRBD1 (6 bases). Trimming removed 4 bases at V and 2 bases at J, with 11 bases between. The CDR3 is made up of 14 amino acids. The V gene's germline CDR1 is LNHDA and CDR2 SQIVND (reference sequence). The CDR3 here is CASSNEGQQETQYF. The CDR3 bases are TGTGCCAGTAGTAATGAGGGACAACAAGAGACCCAGTACTTC. Full variable domain (missing parts from reference TRBV19 and TRBJ2-5): DGGITQSPKYLFRKEGQNVTLSCEQNLNHDAMYWYRQDPGQGLRLIYYSQIVNDFQKGDIAEGYSVSREKKESFPLTVTSAQKNPTAFYLCASSNEGQQETQYFGPGTRLLVL.